One sample yielded the 13 T cell receptor beta chains listed below, sequenced in a study of vaccination and CD4 T cells after COVID-19. Treatment: roughly ten-day PBMC culture with coronavirus spike peptide pools or control peptides (ViraFEST assay). Once obtained from cultured CD4+ T cells, the DNA was sequenced using the Oncomine TCR Beta short-read assay. MiXCR, applied by TCRdb to the PCR reads, yields one record per CDR3 protein. This sample yields 15,000 to 20,000 distinct CDR3 sequences, of which 45% to 50% are seen a single time; over 3% belongs to the top ten. The antigens these receptors bind are not known. The specimen sequenced was CD4+ T cells from blood, cultured in vitro. These receptors were collected from a human donor who had recovered from COVID-19.

This clonotype occurred a few times. The chain links TRBV10-3 to TRBJ2-7, with unresolved D. CDR3 length: 13 amino acids. Germline values: CDR1 ENHRY, CDR2 SYGVKD. V gave up 0 bases and J gave up 6 bases, with 9 bases separating them. The CDR3 DNA reads as TGTGCCATCAGTGAGTCGAAGCCAACCGAGCAGTACTTC. This encodes CAISESKPTEQYF.

In DNA, the CDR3 is TGTGCCAGCAGCTTAGGTGATAACACCGGGGAGCTGTTTTTT. Translating it yields CASSLGDNTGELFF. V is TRBV11-3 and J is TRBJ2-2; the D is unclear. Germline V CDR1 and CDR2: SGHNT, YENEEA. The CDR3 length is 14 residues. V was cut by 1 base and J by 2 bases, with 5 bases left in between.

J is TRBJ2-2 and V is TRBV19, with 8 positions matching TRBD2. The trim removed 3 bases at V and 4 bases at J, leaving 4 bases unmatched. The CDR3 sequence is 15 residues long. Germline V CDR1 and CDR2: LNHDA, SQIVND (reference sequence). CDR3 nucleotide sequence: TGTGCCAGTAGTATGCGGGGGGCTACCACCGGGGAGCTGTTTTTT. As protein: CASSMRGATTGELFF.

This clonotype was picked up a small number of times. The V gene is TRBV20-1, the J gene TRBJ2-5, with D unresolved. V was cut by 6 bases and J by 1 base, with 21 bases left in between. CDR1 and CDR2 (germline): DFQATT, SNEGSKA (reference sequence). The CDR3 totals 16 residues. This chain's CDR3 is CSAPGPSPTVQETQYF. As DNA, the CDR3 is TGCAGTGCGCCTGGGCCCAGCCCGACCGTCCAAGAGACCCAGTACTTC.

V gene TRBV6-2 or TRBV6-3 combines with J gene TRBJ2-5; TRBD2 agrees at 8 bases. Trimming cost V 6 bases and J 3 bases; bases outside gene matches: 12. The CDR3 sequence is 16 residues long. Looked up from germline, CDR1 is MNHEY and CDR2 is SVGEGT. CDR3 in DNA: TGTGCCAGCAGCCCTCCGGGGGGGGGCCAGGAAGAGACCCAGTACTTC. Translating it yields CASSPPGGGQEETQYF.

This clonotype occurred once. The chain uses TRBV5-1 and TRBJ1-1; weak D call: TRBD1 (5 bases). The CDR3 length is 14 residues. Germline CDR1 and CDR2: SGHRS and YFSETQ. V was pared by 4 bases and J by 4 bases, with 14 bases between. The CDR3 sequence is CASSTQGAGTEAFF. The DNA of the CDR3 is TGCGCCAGCAGCACTCAGGGTGCGGGCACTGAAGCTTTCTTT.

The chain is built from TRBV24-1 and TRBJ2-3, with D possibly called TRBD1 or TRBD2 (5 bases each). This CDR3 region has 14 residues. Germline V CDR1 and CDR2: KGHDR, SFDVKD. V shed 3 bases and J shed 6 bases, with 12 bases lying between them. This chain's CDR3 is CATSDPAGADTQYF. CDR3 bases: TGTGCCACCAGTGATCCGGCCGGGGCGGATACGCAGTATTTT.

The V and J genes are TRBV7-8 and TRBJ2-5, with D possibly TRBD2 on 6 matching bases. Trimming removed 3 bases from V and 2 bases from J, with 10 bases in between. This CDR3 has 14 residues. The germline V gene encodes CDR1 SGHVS and CDR2 FQNEAQ. The CDR3 loop is CASSFRDSQETQYF. CDR3 in DNA: TGTGCCAGCAGCTTCCGGGACTCTCAAGAGACCCAGTACTTC.

This chain uses TRBV6-1 with TRBJ1-2; possible D gene TRBD1, 5 bases. Trimming pared 6 bases from V and 4 bases from J, leaving 18 bases between. From germline, CDR1 is MNHNS and CDR2 SASEGT. This CDR3 is 15 amino acids long. CDR3 sequence: CASRSQKRGFYGYTF. CDR3 coding DNA: TGTGCCAGCAGATCTCAAAAACGGGGCTTCTATGGCTACACCTTC.

V usage is TRBV7-3 and J usage is TRBJ2-3; TRBD1 is a possible D gene (5 bases). The CDR3 runs to 14 residues. Looked up from germline, CDR1 is SGHTA and CDR2 is FQGTGA. V shed 2 bases and J shed 6 bases, with 12 bases lying between them. DNA for the CDR3: TGTGCCAGCAGCTTAGGGGCAGGGTATGATACGCAGTATTTT. Its protein product is CASSLGAGYDTQYF.

This clonotype was seen only once. This chain uses TRBV5-1 with TRBJ1-1, with D tentatively TRBD1 (6 bases). Per germline, CDR1 SGHRS and CDR2 YFSETQ. The ends were cut back, 2 bases at V and 0 bases at J, with 11 bases in the middle. The CDR3 covers 15 residues. The CDR3 DNA follows: TGCGCCAGCAGCTTACAGGGAGGGGTGAACACTGAAGCTTTCTTT. It encodes CASSLQGGVNTEAFF.

This clonotype was seen only a few times. V gene TRBV20-1 combines with J gene TRBJ2-5, with 10 nucleotides matching TRBD2. J was trimmed by 3 bases and V by 6 bases; bases with no gene match: 7. The CDR3 has 14 amino acids. CDR1 is DFQATT and CDR2 is SNEGSKA in the germline V gene (reference sequence). In DNA, the CDR3 is TGCAGTGCCGCCCCTAGCGGGAGTAAAGAGACCCAGTACTTC. Translation gives CSAAPSGSKETQYF.

A remark on this clonotype: Its ends do not fully match the called genes, so a read error is possible. The chain couples TRBV6-2 or TRBV6-3 to TRBJ1-1; D is undetermined. Germline V gene sequence: CDR1 MNHEY, CDR2 SVGEGT. This CDR3 contains 16 residues. The CDR3 DNA sequence: TGTACCAGCAGTCTCTACGGCTATAAACTTAACACTGAAGCTTTCTTT. It codes for CTSSLYGYKLNTEAFF.